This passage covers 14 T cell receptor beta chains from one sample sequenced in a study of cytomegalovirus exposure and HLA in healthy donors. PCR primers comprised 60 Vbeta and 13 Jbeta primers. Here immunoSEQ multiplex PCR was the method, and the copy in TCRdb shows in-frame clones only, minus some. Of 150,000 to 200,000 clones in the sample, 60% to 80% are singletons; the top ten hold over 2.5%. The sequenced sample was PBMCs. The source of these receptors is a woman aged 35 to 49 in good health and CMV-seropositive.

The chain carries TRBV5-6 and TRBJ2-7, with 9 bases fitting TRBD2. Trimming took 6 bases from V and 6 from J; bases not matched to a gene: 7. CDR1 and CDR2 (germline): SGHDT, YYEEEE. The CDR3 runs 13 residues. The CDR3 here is CASTLGLAGEQYF. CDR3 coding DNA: TGTGCCAGCACCCTGGGACTAGCCGGCGAGCAGTACTTC.

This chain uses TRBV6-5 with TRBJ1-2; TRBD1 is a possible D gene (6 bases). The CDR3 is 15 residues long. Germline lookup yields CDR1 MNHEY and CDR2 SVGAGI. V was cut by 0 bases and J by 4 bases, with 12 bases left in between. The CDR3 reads CASSYSGGGGYGYTF. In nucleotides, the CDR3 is TGTGCCAGCAGTTACTCGGGGGGAGGGGGCTATGGCTACACCTTC.

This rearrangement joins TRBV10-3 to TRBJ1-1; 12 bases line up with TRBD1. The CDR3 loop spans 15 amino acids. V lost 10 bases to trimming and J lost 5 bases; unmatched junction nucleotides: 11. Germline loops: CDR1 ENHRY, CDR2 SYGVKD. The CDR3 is CATKGQGALATEAFF. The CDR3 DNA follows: TGTGCCACCAAGGGACAGGGGGCCCTTGCGACTGAAGCTTTCTTT.

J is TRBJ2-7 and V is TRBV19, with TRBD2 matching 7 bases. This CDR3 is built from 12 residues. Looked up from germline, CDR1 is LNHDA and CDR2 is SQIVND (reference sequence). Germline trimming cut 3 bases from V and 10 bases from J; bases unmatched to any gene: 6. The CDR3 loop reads CASSILGRDQYF. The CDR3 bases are TGTGCCAGTAGTATCTTGGGGAGGGACCAGTACTTC.

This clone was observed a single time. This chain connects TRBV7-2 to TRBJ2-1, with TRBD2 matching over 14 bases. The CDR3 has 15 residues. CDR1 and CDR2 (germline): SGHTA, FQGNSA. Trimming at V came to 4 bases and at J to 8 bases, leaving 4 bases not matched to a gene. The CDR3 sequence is CASSSGLAGVDEQFF. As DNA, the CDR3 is TGTGCCAGCAGCTCGGGACTAGCGGGAGTAGATGAGCAGTTCTTC.

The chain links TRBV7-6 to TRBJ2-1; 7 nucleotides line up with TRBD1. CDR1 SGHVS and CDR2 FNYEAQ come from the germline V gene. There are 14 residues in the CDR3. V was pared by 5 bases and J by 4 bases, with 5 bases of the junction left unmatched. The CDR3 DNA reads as TGTGCCAGCAGCCCCTTACAGGGGTACAATGAGCAGTTCTTC. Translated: CASSPLQGYNEQFF.

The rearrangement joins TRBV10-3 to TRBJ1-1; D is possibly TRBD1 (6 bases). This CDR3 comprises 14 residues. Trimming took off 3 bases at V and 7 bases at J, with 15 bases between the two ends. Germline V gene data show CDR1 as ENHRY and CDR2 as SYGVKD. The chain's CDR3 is CAISDGGGPGEAFF. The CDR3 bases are TGTGCCATCAGTGATGGGGGGGGGCCCGGTGAAGCTTTCTTT.

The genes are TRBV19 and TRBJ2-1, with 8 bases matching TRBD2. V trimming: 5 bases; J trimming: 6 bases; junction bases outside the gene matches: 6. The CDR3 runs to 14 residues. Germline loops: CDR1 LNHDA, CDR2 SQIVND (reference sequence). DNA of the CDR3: TGTGCCAGTAGTTGGCGGGAGGAAGTCAATGAGCAGTTCTTC. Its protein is CASSWREEVNEQFF.

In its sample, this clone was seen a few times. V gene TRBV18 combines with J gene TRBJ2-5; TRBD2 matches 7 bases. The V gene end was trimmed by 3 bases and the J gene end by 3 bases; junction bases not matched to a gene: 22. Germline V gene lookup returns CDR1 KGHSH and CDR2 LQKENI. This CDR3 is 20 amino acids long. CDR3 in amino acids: CASSPRRVAGEFRDKETQYF. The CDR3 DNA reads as TGTGCCAGCTCACCCCGTCGCGTGGCGGGAGAATTCAGGGATAAAGAGACCCAGTACTTC.

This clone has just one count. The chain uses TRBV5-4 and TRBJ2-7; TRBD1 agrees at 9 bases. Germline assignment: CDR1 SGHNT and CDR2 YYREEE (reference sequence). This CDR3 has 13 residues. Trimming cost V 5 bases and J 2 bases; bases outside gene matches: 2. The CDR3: CASRRDRAYEQYF. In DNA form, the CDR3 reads TGTGCCAGCAGACGGGACAGGGCCTACGAGCAGTACTTC.

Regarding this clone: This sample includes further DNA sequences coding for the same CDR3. The CDR3 protein is CSVELAGGSYNEQFF. DNA of the CDR3: TGCAGCGTTGAATTAGCGGGAGGCTCCTACAATGAGCAGTTCTTC. The chain employs TRBV29-1 and TRBJ2-1, with 10 bases that match TRBD2. The CDR3 loop spans 15 amino acids. Unmatched junction bases numbered 1, after V lost 2 bases and J lost 0 bases. Per the germline V gene, CDR1 is SQVTM and CDR2 is ANQGSEA.

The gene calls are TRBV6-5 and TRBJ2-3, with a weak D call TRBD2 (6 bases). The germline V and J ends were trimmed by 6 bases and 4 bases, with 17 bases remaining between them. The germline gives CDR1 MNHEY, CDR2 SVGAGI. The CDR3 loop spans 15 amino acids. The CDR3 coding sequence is TGTGCCAGCAGCCCGGGGGACCGCACCCCAGATACGCAGTATTTT. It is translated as CASSPGDRTPDTQYF.

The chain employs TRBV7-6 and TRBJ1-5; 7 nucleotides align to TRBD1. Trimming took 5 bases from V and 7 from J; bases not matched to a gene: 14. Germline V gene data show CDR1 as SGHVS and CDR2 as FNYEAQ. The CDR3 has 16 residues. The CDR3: CASSPYQGDSGQPQHF. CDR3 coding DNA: TGTGCCAGCAGCCCGTATCAGGGGGATAGCGGACAGCCCCAGCATTTT.

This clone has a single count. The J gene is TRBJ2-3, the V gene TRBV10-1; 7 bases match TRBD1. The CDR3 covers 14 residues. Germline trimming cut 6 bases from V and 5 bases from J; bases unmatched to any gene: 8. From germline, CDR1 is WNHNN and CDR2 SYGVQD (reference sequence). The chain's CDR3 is CASSRDSRQDTQYF. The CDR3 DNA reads TGCGCCAGCAGCCGGGACAGCCGGCAAGATACGCAGTATTTT.